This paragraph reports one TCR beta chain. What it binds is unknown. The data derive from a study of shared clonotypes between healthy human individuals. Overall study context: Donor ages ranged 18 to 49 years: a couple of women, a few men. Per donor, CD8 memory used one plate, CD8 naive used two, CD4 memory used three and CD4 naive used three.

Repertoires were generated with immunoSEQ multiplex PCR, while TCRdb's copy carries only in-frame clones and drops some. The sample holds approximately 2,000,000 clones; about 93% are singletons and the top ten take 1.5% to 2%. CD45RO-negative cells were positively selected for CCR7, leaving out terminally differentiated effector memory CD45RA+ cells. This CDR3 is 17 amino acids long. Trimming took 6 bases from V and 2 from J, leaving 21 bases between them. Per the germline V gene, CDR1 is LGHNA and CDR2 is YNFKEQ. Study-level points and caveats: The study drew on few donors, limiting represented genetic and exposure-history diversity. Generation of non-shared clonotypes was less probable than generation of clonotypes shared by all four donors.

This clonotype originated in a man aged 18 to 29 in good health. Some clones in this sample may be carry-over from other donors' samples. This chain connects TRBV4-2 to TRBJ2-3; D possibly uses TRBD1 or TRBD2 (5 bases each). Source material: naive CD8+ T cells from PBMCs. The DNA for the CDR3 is TGTGCCAGCAGATATTGGGACGTATCGCAAACCACAGATACGCAGTATTTT. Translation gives CASRYWDVSQTTDTQYF.